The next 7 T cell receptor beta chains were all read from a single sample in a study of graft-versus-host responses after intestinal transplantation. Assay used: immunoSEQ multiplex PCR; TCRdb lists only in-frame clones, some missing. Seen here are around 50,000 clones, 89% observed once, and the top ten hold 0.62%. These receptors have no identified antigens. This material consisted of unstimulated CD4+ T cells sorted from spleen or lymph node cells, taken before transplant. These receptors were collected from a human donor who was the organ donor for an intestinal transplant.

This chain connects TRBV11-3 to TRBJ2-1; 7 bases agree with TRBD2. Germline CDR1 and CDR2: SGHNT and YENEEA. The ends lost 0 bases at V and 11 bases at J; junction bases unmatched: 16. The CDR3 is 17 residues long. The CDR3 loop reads CASSLDGTGTKSTQQFF. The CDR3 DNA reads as TGTGCCAGCAGCTTAGATGGAACCGGGACTAAGTCAACCCAGCAGTTCTTC.

For the CDR3, the DNA is TGTGCCAGCAGCTTAGCTCCGGATACGCAGTATTTT. Encoded protein: CASSLAPDTQYF. V usage is TRBV7-9 and J usage is TRBJ2-3, with D unclear. V was pared by 0 bases and J by 6 bases, with 4 bases between. This CDR3 region has 12 residues. Germline-derived CDR1 and CDR2 are SEHNR and FQNEAQ (reference sequence).

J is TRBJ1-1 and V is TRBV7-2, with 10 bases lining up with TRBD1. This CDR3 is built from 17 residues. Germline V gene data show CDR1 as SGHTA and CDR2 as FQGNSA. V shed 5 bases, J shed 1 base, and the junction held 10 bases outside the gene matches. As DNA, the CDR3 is TGTGCCAGCAGCACGGGGGTGGGACAGGGGAGGAACACTGAAGCTTTCTTT. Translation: CASSTGVGQGRNTEAFF.

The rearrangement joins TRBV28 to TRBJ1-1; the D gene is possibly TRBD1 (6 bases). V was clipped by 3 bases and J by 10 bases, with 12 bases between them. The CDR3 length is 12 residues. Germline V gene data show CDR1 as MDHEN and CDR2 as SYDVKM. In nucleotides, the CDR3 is TGTGCCAGCAGTTTCAGACAAGGGGGAGCTTTCTTT. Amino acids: CASSFRQGGAFF.

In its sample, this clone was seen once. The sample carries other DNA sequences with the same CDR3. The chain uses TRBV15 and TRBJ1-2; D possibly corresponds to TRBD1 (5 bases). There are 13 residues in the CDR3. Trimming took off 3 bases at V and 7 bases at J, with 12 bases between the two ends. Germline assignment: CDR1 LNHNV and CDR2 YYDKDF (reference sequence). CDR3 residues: CATSRGRGGGYTF. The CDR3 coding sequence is TGTGCCACCAGCAGGGGAAGGGGAGGTGGCTACACCTTC.

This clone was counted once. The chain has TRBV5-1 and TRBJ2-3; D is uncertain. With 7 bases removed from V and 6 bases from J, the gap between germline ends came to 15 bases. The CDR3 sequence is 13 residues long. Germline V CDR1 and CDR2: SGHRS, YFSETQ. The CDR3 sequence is CASCLGTQDTQYF. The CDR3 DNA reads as TGCGCCAGCTGCCTGGGCACCCAGGATACGCAGTATTTT.

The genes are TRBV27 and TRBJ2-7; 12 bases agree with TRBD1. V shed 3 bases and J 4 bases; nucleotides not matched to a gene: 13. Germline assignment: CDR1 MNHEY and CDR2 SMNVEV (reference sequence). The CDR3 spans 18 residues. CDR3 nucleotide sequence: TGTGCCAGCAGTTTGGCCCTCTTCCGGGACAGGGGGCCTTACGAGCAGTACTTC. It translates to CASSLALFRDRGPYEQYF.